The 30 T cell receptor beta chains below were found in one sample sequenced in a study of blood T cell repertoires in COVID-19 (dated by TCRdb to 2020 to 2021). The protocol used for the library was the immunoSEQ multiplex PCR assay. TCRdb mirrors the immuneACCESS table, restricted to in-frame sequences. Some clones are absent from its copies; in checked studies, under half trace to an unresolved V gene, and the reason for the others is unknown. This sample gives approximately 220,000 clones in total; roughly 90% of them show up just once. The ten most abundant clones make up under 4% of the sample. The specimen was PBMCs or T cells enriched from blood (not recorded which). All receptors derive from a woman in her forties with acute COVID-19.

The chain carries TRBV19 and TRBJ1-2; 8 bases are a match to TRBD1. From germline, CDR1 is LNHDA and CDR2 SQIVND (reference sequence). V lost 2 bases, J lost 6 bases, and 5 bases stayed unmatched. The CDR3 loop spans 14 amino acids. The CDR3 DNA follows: TGTGCCAGTAGTATACAATGGACAGGGAATGGCTACACCTTC. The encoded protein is CASSIQWTGNGYTF. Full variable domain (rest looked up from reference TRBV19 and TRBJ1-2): DGGITQSPKYLFRKEGQNVTLSCEQNLNHDAMYWYRQDPGQGLRLIYYSQIVNDFQKGDIAEGYSVSREKKESFPLTVTSAQKNPTAFYLCASSIQWTGNGYTFGSGTRLTVV.

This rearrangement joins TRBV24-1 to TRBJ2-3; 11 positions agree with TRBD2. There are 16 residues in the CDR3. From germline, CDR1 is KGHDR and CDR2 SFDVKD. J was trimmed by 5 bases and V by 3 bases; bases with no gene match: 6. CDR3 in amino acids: CATSDNSGGALDTQYF. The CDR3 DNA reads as TGTGCCACCAGTGATAATAGCGGGGGGGCTTTAGATACGCAGTATTTT.

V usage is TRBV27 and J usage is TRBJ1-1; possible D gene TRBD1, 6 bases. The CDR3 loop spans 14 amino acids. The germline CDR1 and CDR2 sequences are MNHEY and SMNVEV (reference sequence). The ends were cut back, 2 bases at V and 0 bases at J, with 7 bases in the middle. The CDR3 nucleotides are TGTGCCAGCAGTTTAGGACAGATGAACACTGAAGCTTTCTTT. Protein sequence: CASSLGQMNTEAFF.

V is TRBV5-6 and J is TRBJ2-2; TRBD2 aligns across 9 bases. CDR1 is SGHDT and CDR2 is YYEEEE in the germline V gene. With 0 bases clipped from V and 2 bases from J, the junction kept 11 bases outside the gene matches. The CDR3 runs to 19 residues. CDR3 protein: CASSLVVRSGGLNTGELFF. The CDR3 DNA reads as TGTGCCAGCAGCTTGGTTGTACGGAGCGGGGGGCTCAACACCGGGGAGCTGTTTTTT.

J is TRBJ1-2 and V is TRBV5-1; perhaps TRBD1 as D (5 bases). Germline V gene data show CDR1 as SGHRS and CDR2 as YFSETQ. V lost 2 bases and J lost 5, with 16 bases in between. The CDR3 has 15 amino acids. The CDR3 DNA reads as TGCGCCAGCAGCTTACGACAGACTGAATTATATGGCTACACCTTC. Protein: CASSLRQTELYGYTF.

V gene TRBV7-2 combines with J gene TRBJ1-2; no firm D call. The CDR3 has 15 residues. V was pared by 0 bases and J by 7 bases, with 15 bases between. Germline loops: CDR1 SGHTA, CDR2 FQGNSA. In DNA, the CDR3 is TGTGCCAGCAGCTTAGCCGGGAGTCCCCTCCTTGGCTACACCTTC. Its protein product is CASSLAGSPLLGYTF.

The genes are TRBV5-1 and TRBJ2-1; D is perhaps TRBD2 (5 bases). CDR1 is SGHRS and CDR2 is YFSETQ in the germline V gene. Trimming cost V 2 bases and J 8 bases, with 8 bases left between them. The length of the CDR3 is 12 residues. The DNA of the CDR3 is TGCGCCAGCAGCTTCGCGGAGGATGAGCAGTTCTTC. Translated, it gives CASSFAEDEQFF.

The CDR3 reads CASSTGQKVNQPQHF. The DNA for the CDR3 is TGTGCCAGCAGCACGGGACAGAAGGTGAATCAGCCCCAGCATTTT. This chain joins TRBV5-8 and TRBJ1-5; 7 bases are shared with TRBD1. The CDR3 runs to 15 residues. Trimming took 4 bases from V and 4 from J; bases not matched to a gene: 8. Per germline, CDR1 SGHTS and CDR2 YDEGEE.

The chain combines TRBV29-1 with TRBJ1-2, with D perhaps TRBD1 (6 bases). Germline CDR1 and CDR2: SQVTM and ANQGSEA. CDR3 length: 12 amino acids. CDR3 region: CSARQEDYGYTF. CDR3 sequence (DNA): TGCAGTGCTCGACAGGAAGACTATGGCTACACCTTC.

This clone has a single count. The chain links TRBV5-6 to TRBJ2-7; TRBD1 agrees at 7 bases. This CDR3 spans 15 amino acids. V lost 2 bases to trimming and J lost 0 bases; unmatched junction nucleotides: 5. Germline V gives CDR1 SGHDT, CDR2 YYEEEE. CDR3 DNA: TGTGCCAGCAGCTTACAGACAGGGTTCTCCTACGAGCAGTACTTC. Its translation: CASSLQTGFSYEQYF.

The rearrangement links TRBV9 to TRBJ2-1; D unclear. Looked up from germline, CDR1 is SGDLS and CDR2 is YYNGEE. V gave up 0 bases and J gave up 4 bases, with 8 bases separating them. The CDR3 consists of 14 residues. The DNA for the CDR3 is TGTGCCAGCAGCGTAGAGGCGGCATACAATGAGCAGTTCTTC. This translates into CASSVEAAYNEQFF.

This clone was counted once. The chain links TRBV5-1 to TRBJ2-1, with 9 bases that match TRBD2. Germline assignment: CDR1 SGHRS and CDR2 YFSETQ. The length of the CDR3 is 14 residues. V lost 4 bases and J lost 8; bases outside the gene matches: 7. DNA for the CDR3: TGCGCCAGCAGCAAGCCGGGACTAGCACATGAGCAGTTCTTC. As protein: CASSKPGLAHEQFF.

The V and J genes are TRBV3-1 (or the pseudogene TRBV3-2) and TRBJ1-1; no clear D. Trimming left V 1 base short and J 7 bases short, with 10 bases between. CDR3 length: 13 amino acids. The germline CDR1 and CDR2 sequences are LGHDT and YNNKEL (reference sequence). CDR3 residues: CASSQGAYGEAFF. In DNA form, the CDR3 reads TGTGCCAGCAGCCAAGGGGCGTATGGTGAAGCTTTCTTT.

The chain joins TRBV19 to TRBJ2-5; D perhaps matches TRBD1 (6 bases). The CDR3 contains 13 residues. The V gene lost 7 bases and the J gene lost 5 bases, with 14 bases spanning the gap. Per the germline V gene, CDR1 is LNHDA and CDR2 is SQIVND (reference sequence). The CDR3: CASMSGARETQYF. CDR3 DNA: TGTGCCAGTATGTCAGGGGCAAGGGAGACCCAGTACTTC.

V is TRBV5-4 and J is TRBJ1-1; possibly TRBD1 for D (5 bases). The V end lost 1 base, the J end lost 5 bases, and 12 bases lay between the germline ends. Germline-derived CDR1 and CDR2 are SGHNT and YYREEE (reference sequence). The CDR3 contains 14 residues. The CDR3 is CASSLLVRGTEAFF. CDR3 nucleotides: TGTGCCAGCAGCTTGCTGGTGCGGGGGACTGAAGCTTTCTTT.

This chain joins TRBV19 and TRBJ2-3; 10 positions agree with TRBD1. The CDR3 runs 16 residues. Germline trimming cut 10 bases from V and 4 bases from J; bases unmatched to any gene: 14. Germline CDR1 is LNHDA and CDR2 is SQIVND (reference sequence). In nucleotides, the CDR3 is TGTGCCATAGCAAAGTCGGACAGGGGGACCTCAGATACGCAGTATTTT. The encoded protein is CAIAKSDRGTSDTQYF.

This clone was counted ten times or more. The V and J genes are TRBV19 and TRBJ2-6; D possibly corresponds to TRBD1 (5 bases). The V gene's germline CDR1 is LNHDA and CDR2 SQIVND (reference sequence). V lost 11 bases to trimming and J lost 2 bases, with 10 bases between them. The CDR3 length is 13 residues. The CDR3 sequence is CAGRVAGANVLTF. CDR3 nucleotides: TGTGCCGGCAGGGTGGCTGGGGCCAACGTCCTGACTTTC. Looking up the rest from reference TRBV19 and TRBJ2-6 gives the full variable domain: DGGITQSPKYLFRKEGQNVTLSCEQNLNHDAMYWYRQDPGQGLRLIYYSQIVNDFQKGDIAEGYSVSREKKESFPLTVTSAQKNPTAFYLCAGRVAGANVLTFGAGSRLTVL.

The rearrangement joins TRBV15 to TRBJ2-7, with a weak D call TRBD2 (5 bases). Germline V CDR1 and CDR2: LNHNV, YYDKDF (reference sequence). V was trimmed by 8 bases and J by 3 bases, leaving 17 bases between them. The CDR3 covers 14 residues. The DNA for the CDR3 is TGTGCCACCTCGAGCGCCGGACTGAGCTACGAGCAGTACGTC. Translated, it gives CATSSAGLSYEQYV.

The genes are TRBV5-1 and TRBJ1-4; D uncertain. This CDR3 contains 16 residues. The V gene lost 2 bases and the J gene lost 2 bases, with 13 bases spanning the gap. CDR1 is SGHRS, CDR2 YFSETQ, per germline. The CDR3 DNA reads TGCGCCAGCAGCTTTTCGGTTGGGCCCACTAATGAAAAACTGTTTTTT. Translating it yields CASSFSVGPTNEKLFF.

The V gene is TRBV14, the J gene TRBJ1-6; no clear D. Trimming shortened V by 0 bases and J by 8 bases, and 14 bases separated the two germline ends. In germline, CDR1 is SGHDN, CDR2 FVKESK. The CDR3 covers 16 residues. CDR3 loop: CASSQDLGRVDSPLHF. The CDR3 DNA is TGTGCCAGCAGCCAAGATTTAGGGAGAGTTGATTCACCCCTCCACTTT.

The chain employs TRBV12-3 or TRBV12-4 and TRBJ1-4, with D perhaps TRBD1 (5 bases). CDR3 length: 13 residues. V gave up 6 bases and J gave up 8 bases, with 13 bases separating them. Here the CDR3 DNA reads TGTGCCAGCAGCTCTTCGGGGGGGGAAAAACTGTTTTTT. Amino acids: CASSSSGGEKLFF.

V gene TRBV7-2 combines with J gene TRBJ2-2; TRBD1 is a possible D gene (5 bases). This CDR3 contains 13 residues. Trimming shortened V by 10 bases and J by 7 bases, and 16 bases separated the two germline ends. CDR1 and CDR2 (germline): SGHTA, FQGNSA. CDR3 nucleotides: TGTGCCATTTCCAGGGTTTTTGGCGGGGAGCTGTTTTTT. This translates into CAISRVFGGELFF. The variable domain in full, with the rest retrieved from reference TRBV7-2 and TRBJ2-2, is GAGVSQSPSNKVTEKGKDVELRCDPISGHTALYWYRQSLGQGLEFLIYFQGNSAPDKSGLPSDRFSAERTGGSVSTLTIQRTQQEDSAVYLCAISRVFGGELFFGEGSRLTVL.

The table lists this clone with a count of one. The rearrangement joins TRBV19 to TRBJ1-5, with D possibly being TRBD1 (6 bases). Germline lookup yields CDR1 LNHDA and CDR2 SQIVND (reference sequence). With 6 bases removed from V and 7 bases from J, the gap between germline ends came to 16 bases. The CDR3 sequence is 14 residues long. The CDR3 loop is CASRFMGAGQPQHF. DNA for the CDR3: TGTGCCAGTAGGTTCATGGGGGCTGGGCAGCCCCAGCATTTT. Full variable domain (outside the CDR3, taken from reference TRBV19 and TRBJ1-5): DGGITQSPKYLFRKEGQNVTLSCEQNLNHDAMYWYRQDPGQGLRLIYYSQIVNDFQKGDIAEGYSVSREKKESFPLTVTSAQKNPTAFYLCASRFMGAGQPQHFGDGTRLSIL.

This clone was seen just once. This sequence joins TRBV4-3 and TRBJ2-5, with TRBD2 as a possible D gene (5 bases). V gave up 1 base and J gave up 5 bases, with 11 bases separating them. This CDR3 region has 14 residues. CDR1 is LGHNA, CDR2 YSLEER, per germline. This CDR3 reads CASSQGAGTETQYF. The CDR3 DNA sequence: TGCGCCAGCAGCCAAGGGGCGGGCACGGAGACCCAGTACTTC.

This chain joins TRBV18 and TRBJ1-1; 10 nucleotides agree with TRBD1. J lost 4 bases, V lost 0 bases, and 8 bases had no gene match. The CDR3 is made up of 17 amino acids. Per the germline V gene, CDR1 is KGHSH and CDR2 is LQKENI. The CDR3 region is CASSPPRTGGRITEAFF. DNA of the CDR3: TGTGCCAGCTCACCACCTCGGACAGGGGGAAGAATCACTGAAGCTTTCTTT.

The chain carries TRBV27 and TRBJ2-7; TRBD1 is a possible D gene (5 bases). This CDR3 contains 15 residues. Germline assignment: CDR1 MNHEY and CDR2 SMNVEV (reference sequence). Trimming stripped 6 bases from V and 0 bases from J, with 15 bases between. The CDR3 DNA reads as TGTGCCAGCAGCCGCGACAGTACAACCTCCTACGAGCAGTACGTC. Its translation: CASSRDSTTSYEQYV.

This CDR3 reads CASSVGTSGLTSQYF. The CDR3 DNA reads as TGCGCCAGCAGCGTTGGGACTAGCGGGCTGACGTCGCAGTACTTC. V gene TRBV5-1 combines with J gene TRBJ2-7; 12 bases line up with TRBD2. J was trimmed by 9 bases and V by 4 bases; bases with no gene match: 11. The CDR3 runs 15 residues. The germline gives CDR1 SGHRS, CDR2 YFSETQ.

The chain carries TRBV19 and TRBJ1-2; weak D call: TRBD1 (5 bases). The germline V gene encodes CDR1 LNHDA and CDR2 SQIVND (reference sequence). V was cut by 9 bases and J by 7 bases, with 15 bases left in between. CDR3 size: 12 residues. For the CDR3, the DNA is TGTGCCAGCACAAATGGGGGGTTTGGCTACACCTTC. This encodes CASTNGGFGYTF.

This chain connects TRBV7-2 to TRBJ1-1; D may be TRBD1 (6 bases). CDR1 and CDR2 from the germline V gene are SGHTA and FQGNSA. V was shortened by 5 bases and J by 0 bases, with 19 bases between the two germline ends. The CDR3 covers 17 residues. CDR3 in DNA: TGTGCCAGCAGCCCTACCCTGATGCAGGGGCTGAACACTGAAGCTTTCTTT. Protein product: CASSPTLMQGLNTEAFF.

For the CDR3, the DNA is TGTGCCAGCAGCTTACTCTCAACAGCCTTTGGGACTGAAGCTTTCTTT. Protein: CASSLLSTAFGTEAFF. The chain recombines TRBV11-2 with TRBJ1-1; no clear D gene. V lost 2 bases, J lost 5 bases, and 18 bases lay in between. The CDR3 has 16 residues. Per germline, CDR1 SGHAT and CDR2 FQNNGV.